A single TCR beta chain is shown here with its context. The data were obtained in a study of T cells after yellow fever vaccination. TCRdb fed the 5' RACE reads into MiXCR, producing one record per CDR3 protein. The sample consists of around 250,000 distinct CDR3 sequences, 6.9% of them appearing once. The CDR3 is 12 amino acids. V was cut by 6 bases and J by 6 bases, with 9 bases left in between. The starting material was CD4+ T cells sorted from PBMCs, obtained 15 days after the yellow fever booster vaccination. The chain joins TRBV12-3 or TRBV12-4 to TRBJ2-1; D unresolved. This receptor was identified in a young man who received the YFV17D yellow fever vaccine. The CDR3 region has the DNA TGTGCCAGCAGCCGTCACGCCAATGAGCAGTTCTTC. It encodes CASSRHANEQFF.